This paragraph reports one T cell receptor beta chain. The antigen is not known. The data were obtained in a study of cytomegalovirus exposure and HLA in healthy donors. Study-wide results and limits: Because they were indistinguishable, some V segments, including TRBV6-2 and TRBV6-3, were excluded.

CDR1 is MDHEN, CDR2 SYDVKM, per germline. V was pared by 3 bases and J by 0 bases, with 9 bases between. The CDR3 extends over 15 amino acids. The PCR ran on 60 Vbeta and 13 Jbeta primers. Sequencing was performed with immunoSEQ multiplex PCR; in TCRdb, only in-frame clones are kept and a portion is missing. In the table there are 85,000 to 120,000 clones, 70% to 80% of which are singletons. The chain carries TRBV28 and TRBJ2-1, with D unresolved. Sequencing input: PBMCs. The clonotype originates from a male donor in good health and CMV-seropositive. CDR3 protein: CASSFDLSSYNEQFF. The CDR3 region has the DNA TGTGCCAGCAGTTTTGATCTAAGCTCCTACAATGAGCAGTTCTTC.